A single sample is the source of the 7 T cell receptor beta chains below, sequenced in a study of T cell changes during pregnancy in multiple sclerosis. Profiling relied on immunoSEQ multiplex PCR, and the TCRdb table lists in-frame clones only, not all of them. The sample carries around 99,000 clones, approximately 92% recorded once. The sample here was peripheral blood, taken in the first trimester of pregnancy. The origin of the receptors is a female donor with multiple sclerosis, enrolled in a pregnancy study.

V gene TRBV25-1 combines with J gene TRBJ2-1; 11 bases line up with TRBD2. The CDR3 is 17 residues long. The V gene end was trimmed by 5 bases and the J gene end by 6 bases; junction bases not matched to a gene: 12. The V gene's germline CDR1 is MGHDK and CDR2 SYGVNS. CDR3 sequence reads: CASSSPPGTSGFNEQFF. The CDR3 DNA sequence: TGTGCCAGCAGTTCCCCCCCGGGGACTAGCGGCTTCAATGAGCAGTTCTTC.

The chain uses TRBV6-5 and TRBJ2-7, with TRBD1 matching 9 bases. J gave up 5 bases and V 6 bases, and 11 bases lay outside the gene matches. Germline assignment: CDR1 MNHEY and CDR2 SVGAGI. The CDR3 runs to 15 residues. The CDR3 bases are TGTGCCAGCAGACCGAGGGCGGACAGGGGCCACGAGCAGTACTTC. Translating gives CASRPRADRGHEQYF.

The genes are TRBV5-1 and TRBJ1-4; the match to TRBD1 covers 7 bases. Germline-derived CDR1 and CDR2 are SGHRS and YFSETQ. V shed 3 bases, J shed 6 bases, and the junction held 5 bases outside the gene matches. The CDR3 is made up of 14 amino acids. CDR3 bases: TGCGCCAGCAGCTCTGTAAGGGGGCATGAAAAACTGTTTTTT. This codes for CASSSVRGHEKLFF. Using reference TRBV5-1 and TRBJ1-4 for the parts outside the CDR3, the full variable domain is KAGVTQTPRYLIKTRGQQVTLSCSPISGHRSVSWYQQTPGQGLQFLFEYFSETQRNKGNFPGRFSGRQFSNSRSEMNVSTLELGDSALYLCASSSVRGHEKLFFGSGTQLSVL.

This chain joins TRBV7-9 and TRBJ1-2; 7 positions agree with TRBD1. CDR1 SEHNR and CDR2 FQNEAQ come from the germline V gene (reference sequence). This CDR3 has 14 amino acids. V was clipped by 5 bases and J by 7 bases; unmatched bases: 10. CDR3 residues: CASSPNQGVSGYTF. The CDR3 nucleotides read TGTGCCAGCAGCCCGAACCAGGGGGTGAGTGGCTACACCTTC.

The chain carries TRBV9 and TRBJ2-5; TRBD2 matches 14 bases. The germline V gene has CDR1 SGDLS and CDR2 YYNGEE. There are 16 residues in the CDR3. The V gene end was trimmed by 4 bases and the J gene end by 4 bases; junction bases not matched to a gene: 6. CDR3: CASSPGGTSGRETQYF. CDR3 DNA: TGTGCCAGCAGCCCGGGGGGGACTAGCGGGAGAGAGACCCAGTACTTC.

CDR3 nucleotide sequence: TGTGCCAGCAGCGTAAGGGGGAATAGAGCAACTAATGAAAAACTGTTTTTT. Translation gives CASSVRGNRATNEKLFF. V gene TRBV9 combines with J gene TRBJ1-4, with D possibly TRBD1 on 6 matching bases. Trimming shortened V by 1 base and J by 0 bases, and 13 bases separated the two germline ends. The germline CDR1 and CDR2 sequences are SGDLS and YYNGEE. CDR3 size: 17 residues.

The chain has TRBV29-1 and TRBJ2-7; 9 bases match TRBD1. The V gene end was trimmed by 5 bases and the J gene end by 0 bases; junction bases not matched to a gene: 8. This CDR3 is 15 amino acids long. Germline CDR1 reads SQVTM; CDR2 reads ANQGSEA. The CDR3 here is CSVSKGTGLSYEQYF. The CDR3 bases are TGCAGCGTTAGCAAAGGGACAGGGCTCTCCTACGAGCAGTACTTC.